Sequencing of this T cell receptor beta chain was carried out in a study of T cells in Graves' hyperthyroidism and ophthalmopathy (dated by TCRdb to 2018 to 2020). As for the study more broadly: Peripheral blood was collected at initial diagnosis, before any treatment. TCR V-J signatures able to tell the groups apart were searched for in a discovery cohort of 100 patients, of whom 43 had Graves' ophthalmopathy and more than 55 had stable Graves' hyperthyroidism. Whether ophthalmopathy could be predicted prospectively was tested in an independent validation cohort made up of under 20 hyperthyroidism patients plus 17 patients who later progressed to ophthalmopathy. For training and testing, the 95 to 100 patients in the discovery cohort were randomly divided in a 7:3 ratio. In about 6 Graves' hyperthyroidism patients, the study also compared T-cell repertoires from thyroid tissue with T-cell repertoires from blood. After sampling, hyperthyroidism patients received methimazole starting at 30 mg daily, and ophthalmopathy patients received high-dose intravenous methylprednisolone. TCR Vbeta CDR3 sequencing of 135 peripheral blood samples (43 ophthalmopathy, 75 or so hyperthyroidism and roughly 17 progressor patients) is reported in the paper. On the study overall, not on this receptor specifically: A model built on a 13 V-J signature distinguished ophthalmopathy from stable hyperthyroidism, reaching about 88% sensitivity and about 81% specificity in cross-validation and 80%/75% in testing. Most expanded thyroid clonotypes (frequency above 0.001) were also detected in blood, a finding suggesting that blood repertoires may reflect thyroid immune responses. In validation, the model predicted progression to ophthalmopathy with 55% to 71% sensitivity and approximately 72% specificity, a median of 6.5 months before onset. Sample size was not statistically predetermined, and investigators were not blinded to group allocation.

Stable Graves' hyperthyroidism was defined as no progression to ophthalmopathy during 18 months of follow-up. The hyperthyroidism patients were between 18 and 65 years old and newly diagnosed, with a disease duration of less than 2 months. Patients with uncontrolled infections, other autoimmune diseases, pregnancy or lactation were excluded. Diagnoses were established on the basis of clinical symptoms, serum thyroxine and TRAb, thyroid ultrasound, and orbital computed tomography. PBMCs were isolated from more than 8 ml of fresh peripheral blood by Ficoll-Paque density gradient centrifugation. Total RNA was extracted with Trizol reagent, and quality was checked on an Agilent 2100 Bioanalyzer. Amplification of TCR beta CDR3 regions was carried out from RNA transcripts. The first round of RT-PCR for the TCR CDR3 was performed with the HTBI primer set and the Qiagen OneStep RT-PCR kit. Libraries were constructed in a second round of multiplex PCR, after which size selection and purification were carried out. Paired-end sequencing of the libraries was performed with 100 bp reads on an Illumina HiSeq2000. From the authors' description of their analysis: SOAPnuke was used to process the raw data, throwing out any read that contained adapters or uncalled bases, had a mean Phred below 15, or lacked an exact constant-primer or identifier match. COPE v1.2.5 was used to merge the high-quality paired reads, and each unique nucleotide sequence was defined as a clonotype. Clonotypes were aligned to IMGT TRBV, TRBD and TRBJ reference segments using MiTCR v1.1. The analysis included only V-J combinations with a frequency above 0.0001, which together covered 99% to 99.2% of the repertoires. A TCS score was defined as the ratio of F50 (clonal expansion) to E x V (chaos), with BLOSUM62-based TCRdist applied between CDR3 peptides within each V-J. Welch's t-statistics and random forest reduced 500 to 550 V-J features to 10 to 15, which were used in a naive Bayes classifier (R e1071). TCRdb reprocessing: public reads trimmed at Q25 with fastp, clones called with MiXCR, in-frame beta chains kept. Under each unique CDR3 protein, matching rows form one entry showing the most common genes and DNA. TCRdb's processing, not the authors' own work, is the source of the V and J calls. This sample gives under 700,000 distinct CDR3 sequences in total; 16% of them show up just once. 15% to 20% of the sample is taken by the ten largest.

This clonotype has ten or more counts. This receptor's antigen is unknown. Per-nucleotide qualities are absent, and no much larger clonotype sits a single base away. The germline V gene encodes CDR1 MNHNS and CDR2 SASEGT. From cysteine to phenylalanine, the CDR3 is 11 amino acids long. Only CDR3 DNA remains: 33 bases, in frame from the first base. Cut back by 6 bases and 5 bases, the V and J ends lie 7 bases apart. Specimen: blood. Recombination joined TRBV6-1 with TRBJ1-1; no confident D gene assignment can be made. The sequence was obtained from a woman aged 18 to 35 with Graves' hyperthyroidism. The CDR3 is CASRKGTEAFF. The sequence in DNA is TGTGCCAGCAGAAAGGGAACTGAAGCTTTCTTT.